The clone carrying this T cell receptor beta chain was seen a handful of times. The antigen remains unidentified. From germline, CDR1 is MDHEN and CDR2 SYDVKM. This CDR3 comprises 14 residues. The V and J ends lost 7 bases and 1 base respectively, with 14 bases between them. The data are from a study of T cells after yellow fever vaccination. Whole-study context: Fractions containing few cells were prepared with SMART-Seq v4 Ultra Low Input.

Findings and caveats of the study: Peak timing came faster in the weaker secondary response, day 5 versus 15. Booster samples showed a return of most primary-vaccination clones (roughly 96% CD4, roughly 85% CD8).

Generation of TCR cDNA used 5'RACE template switching (which added a universal primer site and UMIs). From the 5' RACE reads, TCRdb called clonotypes with MiXCR, one entry per CDR3 protein. The data contain hundreds of thousands of distinct CDR3 sequences, about 19% of them singletons. This sequence originates from a man aged 25-45 years who received the YFV17D yellow fever vaccine. The chain couples TRBV28 to TRBJ2-7, with a possible D match to TRBD2 (5 bases). Sequenced here: PBMCs, sampled 15 days after the yellow fever booster vaccination. The CDR3 region has the DNA TGTGCCAGCACCCTGCCTGGACTTTCCTACGAGCAGTACTTC. Its translation is CASTLPGLSYEQYF.